This T cell receptor beta chain was retrieved from a study of CD8 T cells in ankylosing spondylitis. Study outcomes and limitations: The study identified a TCR beta motif of fewer than 10 highly homologous variants that appeared characteristic of ankylosing spondylitis blood.

This clonotype occurred a few times. Its antigen is not identified. Each CDR3 protein gets one entry after TCRdb re-called the 5' RACE reads with MiXCR. The sample lists about 390,000 distinct CDR3 sequences, 20% to 25% occurring once. The V segment lost 2 bases and the J segment 4 bases; nucleotides outside the gene matches: 8. This CDR3 has 15 amino acids. The source material was blood, either unsorted or a sorted T cell fraction (not recorded which). The chain joins TRBV12-3 or TRBV12-4 to TRBJ2-7, with 7 bases identical to TRBD1. This TCR came from a male donor with ankylosing spondylitis. The CDR3 DNA reads TGTGCCAGCAGTTTAAGAGGACAGGCGACTTACGAGCAGTACTTC. Protein: CASSLRGQATYEQYF.